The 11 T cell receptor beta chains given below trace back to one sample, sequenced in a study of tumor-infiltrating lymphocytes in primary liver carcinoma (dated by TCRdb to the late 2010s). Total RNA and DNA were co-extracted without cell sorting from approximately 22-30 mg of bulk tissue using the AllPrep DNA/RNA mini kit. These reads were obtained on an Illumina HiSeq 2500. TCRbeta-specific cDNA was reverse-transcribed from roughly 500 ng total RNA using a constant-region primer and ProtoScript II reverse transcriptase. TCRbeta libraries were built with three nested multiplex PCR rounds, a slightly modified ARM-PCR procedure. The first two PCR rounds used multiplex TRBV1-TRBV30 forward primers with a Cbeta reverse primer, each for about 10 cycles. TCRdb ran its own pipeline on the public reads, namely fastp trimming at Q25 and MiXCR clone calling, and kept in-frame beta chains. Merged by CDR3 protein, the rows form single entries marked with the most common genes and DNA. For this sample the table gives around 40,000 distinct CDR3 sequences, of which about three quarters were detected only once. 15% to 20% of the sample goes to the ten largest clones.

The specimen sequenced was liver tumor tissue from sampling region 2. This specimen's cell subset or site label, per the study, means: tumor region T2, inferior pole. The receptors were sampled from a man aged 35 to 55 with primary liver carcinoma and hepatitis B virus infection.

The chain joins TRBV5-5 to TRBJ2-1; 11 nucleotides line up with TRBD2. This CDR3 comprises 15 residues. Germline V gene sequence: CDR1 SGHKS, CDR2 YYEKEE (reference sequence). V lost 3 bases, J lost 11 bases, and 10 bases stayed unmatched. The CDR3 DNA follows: TGTGCCAGCAGCTCGGGACTAGCGGACGAGAATCAGCAGTTCTTC. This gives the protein CASSSGLADENQQFF.

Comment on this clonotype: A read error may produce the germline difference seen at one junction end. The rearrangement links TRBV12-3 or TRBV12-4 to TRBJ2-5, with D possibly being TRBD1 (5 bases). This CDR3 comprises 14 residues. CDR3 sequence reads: CASAQRQSQETQYF. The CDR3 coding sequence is TGTGCCAGCGCTCAGCGACAGTCTCAAGAGACTCAGTACTTC.

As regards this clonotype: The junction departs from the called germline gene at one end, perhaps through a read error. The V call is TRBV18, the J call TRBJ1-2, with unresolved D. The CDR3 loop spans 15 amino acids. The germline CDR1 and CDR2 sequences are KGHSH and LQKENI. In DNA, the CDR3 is TGTGCCAGCTCACCCCGGAACAGCTCTAAAGTTGGCTACGCCTTC. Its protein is CASSPRNSSKVGYAF.

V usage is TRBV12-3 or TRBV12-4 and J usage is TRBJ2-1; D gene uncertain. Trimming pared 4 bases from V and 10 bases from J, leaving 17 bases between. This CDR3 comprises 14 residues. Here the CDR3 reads CASSSEYTYTEQFF. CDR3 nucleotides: TGTGCCAGCAGTTCTGAGTATACCTACACCGAGCAGTTCTTC.

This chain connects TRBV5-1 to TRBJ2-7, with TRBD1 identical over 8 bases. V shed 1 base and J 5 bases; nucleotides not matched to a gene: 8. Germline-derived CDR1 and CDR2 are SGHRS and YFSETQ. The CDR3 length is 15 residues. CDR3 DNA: TGCGCCAGCAGCTTGCATGCAGGGGGCTTCCACGAGCAGTACTTC. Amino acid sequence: CASSLHAGGFHEQYF. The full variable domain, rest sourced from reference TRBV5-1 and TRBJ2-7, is KAGVTQTPRYLIKTRGQQVTLSCSPISGHRSVSWYQQTPGQGLQFLFEYFSETQRNKGNFPGRFSGRQFSNSRSEMNVSTLELGDSALYLCASSLHAGGFHEQYFGPGTRLTVT.

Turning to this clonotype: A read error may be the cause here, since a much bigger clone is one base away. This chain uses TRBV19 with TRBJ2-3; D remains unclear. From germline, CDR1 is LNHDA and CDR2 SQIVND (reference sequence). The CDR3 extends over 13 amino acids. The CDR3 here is CASSYTITDMQYF. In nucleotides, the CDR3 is TGTGCCAGTAGCTACACAATCACAGATATGCAGTATTTT.

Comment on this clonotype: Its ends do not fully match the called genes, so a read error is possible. CDR3 loop: CSVEAEEGVGCYTF. The CDR3 bases are TGCAGTGTTGAAGCGGAAGAAGGGGTGGGTTGCTACACCTTC. This chain connects TRBV29-1 to TRBJ1-2; D perhaps matches TRBD1 (5 bases). The CDR3 has 14 amino acids. Germline CDR1 SQVTM, CDR2 ANQGSEA.

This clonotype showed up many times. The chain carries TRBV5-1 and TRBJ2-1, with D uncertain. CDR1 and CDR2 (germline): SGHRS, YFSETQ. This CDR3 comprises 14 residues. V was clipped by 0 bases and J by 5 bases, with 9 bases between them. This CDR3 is CASSLAAGNNEQFF. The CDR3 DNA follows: TGCGCCAGCAGCTTGGCCGCTGGGAACAATGAGCAGTTCTTC.

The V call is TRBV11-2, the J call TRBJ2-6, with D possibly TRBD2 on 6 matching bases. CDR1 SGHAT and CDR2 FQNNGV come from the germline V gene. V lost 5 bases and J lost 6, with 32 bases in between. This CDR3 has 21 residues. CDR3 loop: CASSMGGDMGISLSEANVLTF. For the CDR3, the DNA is TGTGCCAGCAGCATGGGGGGAGACATGGGCATTTCCCTCTCGGAGGCCAACGTCCTGACTTTC.

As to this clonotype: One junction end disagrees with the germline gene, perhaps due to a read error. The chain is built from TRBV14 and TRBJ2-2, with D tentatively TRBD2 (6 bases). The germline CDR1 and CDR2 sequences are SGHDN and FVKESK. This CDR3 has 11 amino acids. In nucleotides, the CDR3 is TGTGTCAGCAGCCAAGTGCGGGACCTGTTTTTT. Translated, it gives CVSSQVRDLFF.

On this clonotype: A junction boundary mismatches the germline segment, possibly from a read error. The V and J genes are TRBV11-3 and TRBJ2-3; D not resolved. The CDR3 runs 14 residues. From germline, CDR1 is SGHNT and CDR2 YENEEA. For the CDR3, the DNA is TGTGCCAGGAGCTTAGTGTCAGGCGCAGATGCGCAGTATTTT. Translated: CARSLVSGADAQYF.